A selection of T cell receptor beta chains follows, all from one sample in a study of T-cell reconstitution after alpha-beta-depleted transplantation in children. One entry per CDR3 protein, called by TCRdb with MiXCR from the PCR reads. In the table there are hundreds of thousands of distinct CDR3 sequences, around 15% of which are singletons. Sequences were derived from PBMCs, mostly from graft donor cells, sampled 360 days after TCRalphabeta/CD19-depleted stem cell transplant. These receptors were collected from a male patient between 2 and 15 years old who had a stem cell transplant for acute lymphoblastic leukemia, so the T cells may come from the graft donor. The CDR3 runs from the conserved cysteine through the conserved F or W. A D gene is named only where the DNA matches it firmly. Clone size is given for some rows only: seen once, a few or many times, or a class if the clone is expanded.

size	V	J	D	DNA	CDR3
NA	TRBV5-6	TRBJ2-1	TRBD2	TGTGCCAGCAGCTCGTTTCGACTAGCGGGAGGCTTCTACAATGAGCAGTTCTTC	CASSSFRLAGGFYNEQFF
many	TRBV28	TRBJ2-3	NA	TGTGCCAGCAGTTTCCTTAGTAGCACAGATACGCAGTATTTT	CASSFLSSTDTQYF
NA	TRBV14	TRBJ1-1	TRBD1	TGTGCCAGCAGTACAGGGGTAAGGAGCACTGAAGCTTTCTTT	CASSTGVRSTEAFF
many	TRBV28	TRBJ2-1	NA	TGTGCCAGCAGTTTACGATCGGGTATAGCGACCTACAATGAGCAGTTCTTC	CASSLRSGIATYNEQFF
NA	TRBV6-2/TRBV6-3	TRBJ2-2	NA	TGTGCCAGCAGTTGGGACTCTTACACCGGGGAGCTGTTTTTT	CASSWDSYTGELFF
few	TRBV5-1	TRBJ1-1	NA	TGCGCCAGCAGCTTTGGGGACCGGGAGACCTCGAACACTGAAGCTTTCTTT	CASSFGDRETSNTEAFF
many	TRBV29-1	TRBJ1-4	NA	TGCAGCGTTGCGGGCAGTTCTAATGAAAAACTGTTTTTT	CSVAGSSNEKLFF
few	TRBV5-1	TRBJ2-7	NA	TGCGCCAGCAGCTCAACAAGACAGCCTCCCTCCTACGAGCAGTACTTC	CASSSTRQPPSYEQYF
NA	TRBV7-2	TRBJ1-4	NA	TGTGCCAGCAGCTTCCAGACGGGTTTGCTTGAAAAACTGTTTTTT	CASSFQTGLLEKLFF
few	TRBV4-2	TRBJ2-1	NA	TGTGCCAGCAGCCAGCAACCTTCGGTAAATGAGCAGTTCTTC	CASSQQPSVNEQFF
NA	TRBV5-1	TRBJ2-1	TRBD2	TGCGCCAGCAGCTTACCTGGACTAGCGGGAGGGCCGAGAGACAATGAGCAGTTCTTC	CASSLPGLAGGPRDNEQFF
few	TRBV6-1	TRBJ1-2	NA	TGTGCCAGCAGTGAAACGGCTAACCGCACCTTC	CASSETANRTF
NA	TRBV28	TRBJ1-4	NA	TGTGCCAGCCGTCAGAATGAAAAACTGTTTTTT	CASRQNEKLFF
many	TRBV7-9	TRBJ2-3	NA	TGTGCCAGCAGCCTTAGCGGTTTGGACACAGATACGCAGTATTTT	CASSLSGLDTDTQYF
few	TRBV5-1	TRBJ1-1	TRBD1	TGCGCCAGCAGCTCGGACAGGGCAGCTGAAGCTTTCTTT	CASSSDRAAEAFF
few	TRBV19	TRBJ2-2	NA	TGTGCCAGTAGTATTCGACGGGCCGGGGAGCTGTTTTTT	CASSIRRAGELFF
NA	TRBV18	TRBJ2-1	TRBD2	TGTGCCAGCTCACCAGCTAGCGGGACTTTCGAGTTCTTC	CASSPASGTFEFF
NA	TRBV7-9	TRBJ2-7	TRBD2	TGTGCCAGCAGCTTAGGGGGGGGACTAGCGGACTACGAGCAGTACTTC	CASSLGGGLADYEQYF
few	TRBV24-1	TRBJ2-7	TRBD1	TGTGCCACCAGTGACCCACGGACAGGCTCCTACGAGCAGTACTTC	CATSDPRTGSYEQYF
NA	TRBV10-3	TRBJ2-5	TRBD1	TGTGCCATCAGTGGGGGACAGGGAGAGACCCAGTACTTC	CAISGGQGETQYF
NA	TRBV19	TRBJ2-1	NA	TGTGCCAGTAGTCCCCCAGGAAGAATCAATGAGCAGTTCTTC	CASSPPGRINEQFF
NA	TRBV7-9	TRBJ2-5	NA	TGTGCCAGCAGCAACTCCCGGGACCGGGAAGAGACCCAGTACTTC	CASSNSRDREETQYF
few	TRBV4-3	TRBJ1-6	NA	TGCGCCAGCAGCCAAGAGGAGGGTGCAGGTTCACCCCTCCACTTT	CASSQEEGAGSPLHF
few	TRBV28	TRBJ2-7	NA	TGTGCCAGCAGTTCAGCGAGTCACTACGAGCAGTACTTC	CASSSASHYEQYF
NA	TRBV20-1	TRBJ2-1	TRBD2	TGCAGTGCGAGAAGCGGGAGAACGCGCAATGAGCAGTTCTTC	CSARSGRTRNEQFF
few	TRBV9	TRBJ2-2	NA	TGTGCCAGCAGCGTAGACCGGGAGCTGTTTTTT	CASSVDRELFF
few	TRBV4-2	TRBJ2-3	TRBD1	TGTGCCAGCAGACGTAGGAAGGGACAGGTCCATCCTAGCCGCACAGATACGCAGTATTTT	CASRRRKGQVHPSRTDTQYF
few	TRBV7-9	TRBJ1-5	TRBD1	TGTGCCAGCAGCACCTCTGGGGGGACAGATTTTCAGCCCCAGCATTTT	CASSTSGGTDFQPQHF
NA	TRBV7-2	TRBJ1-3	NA	TGTGCCAGCAGCTTAGGAAGGTTGGGATACACCATATATTTT	CASSLGRLGYTIYF
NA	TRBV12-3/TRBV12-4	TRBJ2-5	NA	TGTGCCAGTGCGCGTAGATTGGAGACCCAGTACTTC	CASARRLETQYF
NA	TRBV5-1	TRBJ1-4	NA	TGCGCCAGCAGCTTGGAGGGCAGGGGCGATGAGAAACTGTTTTTT	CASSLEGRGDEKLFF
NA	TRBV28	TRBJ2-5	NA	TGTGCCAGCAGTGGAGAGGACTGGGTACCCTTTAGGGAAGAGACCCAGTACTTC	CASSGEDWVPFREETQYF
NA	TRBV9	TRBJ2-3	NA	TGTGCCAGCAGCGTAGAGGGGGGACGCCTCACAGATACGCAGTATTTT	CASSVEGGRLTDTQYF
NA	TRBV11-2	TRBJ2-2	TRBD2	TGTGCCAGCAGCTTAGAGGCGGGAGGGGCGGTAACCGGGGAGCTGTTTTTT	CASSLEAGGAVTGELFF
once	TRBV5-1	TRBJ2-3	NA	TGCGCCAGCAGCTTGGTCGCGGGCCACACAGATACGCAGTATTTT	CASSLVAGHTDTQYF
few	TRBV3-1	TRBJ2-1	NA	TGTGCCAGCAGGCAAACCCGGGACTCTCTGGAGGGGATTTACAATGAGCAGTTCTTC	CASRQTRDSLEGIYNEQFF
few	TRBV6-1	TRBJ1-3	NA	TGTGCCACCAGGGAAGGGTACGGAAACACCATATATTTT	CATREGYGNTIYF
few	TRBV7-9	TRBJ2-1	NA	TGTGCCAGCAGCCCCCCCGACGGGGGCAATGAGCAGTTCTTC	CASSPPDGGNEQFF
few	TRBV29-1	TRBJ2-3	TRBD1	TGCAGCGTGACCCCATACAGGGGGCGCGCAGATACGCAGTATTTT	CSVTPYRGRADTQYF
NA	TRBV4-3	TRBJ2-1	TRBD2	TGCGCCAGCAGCCAAGAATTGGCAGCGGGAGCCCAGCGATCGCAGTTCTTC	CASSQELAAGAQRSQFF
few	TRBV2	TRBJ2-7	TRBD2	TGTGCCAGCACCGATGGGACTAGCGGGGACTCCTACGAGCAGTACTTC	CASTDGTSGDSYEQYF
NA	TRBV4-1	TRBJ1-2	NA	TGCGCCAGCAGCCAAGGGGTCGGGGACCGTTATGGCTTCACCTTC	CASSQGVGDRYGFTF
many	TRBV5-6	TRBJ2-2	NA	TGTGCCAGCAGCTTGGAGGTCACGGCCGGGGAGCTGTTTTTT	CASSLEVTAGELFF
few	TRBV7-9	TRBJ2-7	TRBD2	TGTGCCAGCAGCTTGGGGGAGGGTTTGGAGCAGTACTTC	CASSLGEGLEQYF
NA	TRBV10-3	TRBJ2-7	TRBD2	TGTGCCTTCAGTCTAACAACTAGCGGATTCTCCTACGAGCAGTACTTC	CAFSLTTSGFSYEQYF
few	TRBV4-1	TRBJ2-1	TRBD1	TGCGCCAGCAGCCAACGGGACAGGGTGATCTACAATGAGCAGTTCTTC	CASSQRDRVIYNEQFF
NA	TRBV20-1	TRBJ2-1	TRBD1	TGCAGTGCTCCCTACAGGGGCAATGAGCAGTTCTTC	CSAPYRGNEQFF
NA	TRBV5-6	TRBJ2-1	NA	TGTGCCAGCAGCTTGCTGTCTCCGGGGGATGAGCAGTTCTTC	CASSLLSPGDEQFF
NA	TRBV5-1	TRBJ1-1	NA	TGCGCCAGCAGTTTTTTTTTAGAGGGAGTTACTGAAGCTTTCTTT	CASSFFLEGVTEAFF
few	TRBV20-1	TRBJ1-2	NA	TGCAGTGCTAGAGAGCCCCTTCGGGATTATGGCTACACCTTC	CSAREPLRDYGYTF
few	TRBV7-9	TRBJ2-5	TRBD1	TGTGCCAGCAGCACAGGGGGAGAGACCCAGTACTTC	CASSTGGETQYF